These 15 T cell receptor beta chains share one sample of origin, sequenced in a study of blood T cell repertoires in COVID-19. Some clones are missing from TCRdb's copy, which holds only in-frame ones; the method was immunoSEQ multiplex PCR. This table holds 150,000 to 200,000 clones, approximately 81% found once. Sequenced sample: peripheral blood. The receptor source for this set is a human donor with acute or convalescent COVID-19. The donor label of this sample is uncertain.

The CDR3 nucleotides read TGCGCCAGCAGCCCCCGTGTCTCCGTCCAAGAGACCCAGTACTTC. It specifies CASSPRVSVQETQYF. The chain employs TRBV4-1 and TRBJ2-5; D remains unclear. CDR3 length: 15 amino acids. Germline-derived CDR1 and CDR2 are MGHRA and YSYEKL. V gave up 4 bases and J gave up 1 base, with 13 bases separating them.

This clone has only one observation. J is TRBJ2-1 and V is TRBV5-1; 11 bases are shared with TRBD2. V shed 4 bases and J 5 bases; nucleotides not matched to a gene: 5. Germline V gene sequence: CDR1 SGHRS, CDR2 YFSETQ. The CDR3 sequence is 15 residues long. DNA for the CDR3: TGCGCCAGCAGCCCCGGGACTAGCGGTAACAATGAGCAGTTCTTC. Amino acids: CASSPGTSGNNEQFF.

J is TRBJ1-2 and V is TRBV21-1; the table's TRBD1 call for D was not verified on the DNA. TRBV21-1 is listed as a pseudogene. The CDR3 length is 20 residues. The CDR3 loop reads CASSKVLQRVRGNLYYGYTF. CDR3 bases: TGTGCCAGCAGCAAAGTCCTACAAAGGGTTAGGGGGAATTTGTACTATGGCTACACCTTC.

The gene calls are TRBV6-6 and TRBJ1-5; D is uncertain. This CDR3 is built from 12 residues. Germline V gives CDR1 MNHNY, CDR2 SVGAGI (reference sequence). V was cut by 2 bases and J by 8 bases, with 7 bases left in between. CDR3 bases: TGTGCCAGCAGTTACGGCTCAGAGCCCCAGCATTTT. Its translation: CASSYGSEPQHF.

The chain carries TRBV27 and TRBJ2-1; 7 positions agree with TRBD1. The J segment lost 4 bases and the V segment lost 5 bases, leaving 14 bases of the junction unmatched. Looked up from germline, CDR1 is MNHEY and CDR2 is SMNVEV (reference sequence). The CDR3 is 17 residues long. The CDR3 sequence is CASSPPAGTEYYNEQFF. Here the CDR3 DNA reads TGTGCCAGCAGTCCCCCCGCCGGGACAGAGTATTACAATGAGCAGTTCTTC.

The V call is TRBV28, the J call TRBJ1-6; D ambiguous. Looked up from germline, CDR1 is MDHEN and CDR2 is SYDVKM. Trimming stripped 9 bases from V and 9 bases from J, with 12 bases between. The CDR3 loop spans 12 amino acids. CDR3 in DNA: TGTGCCAGTGGGAGGGCGGGTTCACCCCTCCACTTT. Its translation is CASGRAGSPLHF.

This chain links TRBV7-9 with TRBJ2-1; 11 bases match TRBD2. J was trimmed by 7 bases and V by 5 bases; bases with no gene match: 10. The CDR3 is made up of 16 amino acids. Germline loops: CDR1 SEHNR, CDR2 FQNEAQ (reference sequence). CDR3 amino acids: CASSPPGLAAVNEQFF. Written as DNA, the CDR3 is TGTGCCAGCAGCCCGCCGGGACTAGCGGCGGTGAATGAGCAGTTCTTC.

The gene calls are TRBV11-3 and TRBJ2-2; 11 bases agree with TRBD1. The CDR3 contains 19 residues. Germline-derived CDR1 and CDR2 are SGHNT and YENEEA. The junction had 11 bases not matched to a gene; V was cut back by 1 base and J by 4 bases. The CDR3 reads CASSLVFAFGTGGTGELFF. The DNA for the CDR3 is TGTGCCAGCAGCTTAGTCTTTGCGTTCGGGACAGGGGGCACCGGGGAGCTGTTTTTT.

The chain recombines TRBV3-1 (or the pseudogene TRBV3-2) with TRBJ1-5, with 7 bases aligning to TRBD1. The germline V gene encodes CDR1 LGHDT and CDR2 YNNKEL (reference sequence). The CDR3 is made up of 15 amino acids. With 1 base clipped from V and 5 bases from J, the junction kept 5 bases outside the gene matches. In nucleotides, the CDR3 is TGTGCCAGCAGCCAAGGCCAAGGGGGCTATCAGCCCCAGCATTTT. Translation gives CASSQGQGGYQPQHF.

The V call is TRBV28, the J call TRBJ2-7, with D tentatively TRBD2 (5 bases). CDR1 and CDR2 from the germline V gene are MDHEN and SYDVKM. Trimming took off 4 bases at V and 0 bases at J, with 13 bases between the two ends. This CDR3 contains 15 residues. The CDR3 DNA is TGTGCCAGCAGTTCCCGAGGGCTAGCCTCCTACGAGCAGTACTTC. Its translation: CASSSRGLASYEQYF.

In its sample, this clone was seen a few times. The CDR3 here is CASSPGTATNYGYTF. The CDR3 region has the DNA TGTGCCAGCAGTCCCGGGACAGCAACTAACTATGGCTACACCTTC. J is TRBJ1-2 and V is TRBV28; 7 positions agree with TRBD1. Per germline, CDR1 MDHEN and CDR2 SYDVKM. V was pared by 5 bases and J by 0 bases, with 6 bases of the junction left unmatched. This CDR3 has 15 amino acids.

This clone was found a few times. The CDR3 sequence: CASSSSGVAYYEQYF. The CDR3 DNA follows: TGCGCCAGCAGCTCCAGCGGGGTAGCCTACTACGAGCAGTACTTC. The rearrangement uses TRBV5-1 and TRBJ2-7, with TRBD2 matching over 7 bases. Germline V lookup: CDR1 SGHRS, CDR2 YFSETQ. V trimming: 3 bases; J trimming: 3 bases; junction bases outside the gene matches: 9. The CDR3 is 15 residues long.

The chain links TRBV28 to TRBJ1-2, with 7 bases matching TRBD1. V was pared by 5 bases and J by 4 bases, with 7 bases of the junction left unmatched. From germline, CDR1 is MDHEN and CDR2 SYDVKM. The CDR3 is 14 amino acids. CDR3 DNA sequence: TGTGCCAGCAGTGCCGTACAGGGGAGCTATGGCTACACCTTC. Protein: CASSAVQGSYGYTF.

This clone appeared once. The gene calls are TRBV3-1 (or the pseudogene TRBV3-2) and TRBJ1-2, with D tentatively TRBD1 (6 bases). The germline CDR1 and CDR2 sequences are LGHDT and YNNKEL (reference sequence). The CDR3 runs 14 residues. The V end was cut by 1 base, the J end by 4 bases, with 10 bases between. The CDR3: CASSQARGIYGYTF. The CDR3, as DNA: TGTGCCAGCAGCCAAGCCAGGGGAATCTATGGCTACACCTTC.

This clone was seen only a few times. The chain couples TRBV27 to TRBJ1-2, with D tentatively TRBD1 (6 bases). V was clipped by 5 bases and J by 4 bases, with 14 bases between them. Germline-derived CDR1 and CDR2 are MNHEY and SMNVEV (reference sequence). The CDR3 covers 14 residues. CDR3 in amino acids: CASSPGRGGYGYTF. The CDR3 DNA follows: TGTGCCAGCAGTCCTGGCAGGGGTGGCTATGGCTACACCTTC.